This is a list of T cell receptor beta chains from one sample in a study of blood T cell repertoires in COVID-19. Produced via immunoSEQ multiplex PCR; TCRdb's table is partial and in-frame only. The table records approximately 190,000 clones, 80% to 85% of them present only once. Sample: peripheral blood. The receptor set was obtained from a woman aged 40 to 50 with acute or convalescent COVID-19. Each CDR3 is given with its conserved first and last residue. A D gene is named only where the DNA matches it firmly. The size of a clone is reported for some rows only, either as once, few or many, or as a class for expanded clones.

d_gene	abundance	v_gene	j_gene	CDR3aa	CDR3nt
.	.	TRBV11-3	TRBJ1-1	CASSYRGATEAFF	TGTGCCAGCAGCTATCGGGGGGCCACTGAAGCTTTCTTT
.	.	TRBV5-8	TRBJ1-5	CASSRGGSNQPQHF	TGTGCCAGCAGCAGGGGAGGGTCCAATCAGCCCCAGCATTTT
.	.	TRBV7-9	TRBJ1-5	CASSLNLDGAQHF	TGTGCCAGCAGTCTTAATCTCGACGGAGCCCAGCATTTT
TRBD1	.	TRBV7-3	TRBJ2-7	CASSPRQGNEQYF	TGTGCCAGCAGCCCGAGACAGGGGAACGAGCAGTACTTC
.	.	TRBV29-1	TRBJ2-5	CSVEKMQGETQYF	TGCAGCGTTGAAAAAATGCAGGGAGAGACCCAGTACTTC
TRBD1	.	TRBV27	TRBJ2-6	CASRDRVSGANVLTF	TGTGCCAGCCGGGACAGGGTGTCTGGGGCCAACGTCCTGACTTTC
TRBD1	.	TRBV7-2	TRBJ2-3	CASSRTGSADTQYF	TGTGCCAGCAGCCGGACAGGGTCCGCAGATACGCAGTATTTT
.	.	TRBV3-1/TRBV3-2	TRBJ2-5	CASSQGRGLYQETQYF	TGTGCCAGCAGCCAAGGTAGGGGCCTCTACCAAGAGACCCAGTACTTC
.	.	TRBV6-1	TRBJ1-3	CASTDSSGNTIYF	TGTGCCAGCACGGACTCCTCTGGAAACACCATATATTTT
.	.	TRBV21-1	TRBJ1-6	CASREIKGANNSPLHF	TGTGCCAGCAGAGAGATAAAGGGGGCAAATAATTCACCCCTCCACTTT
.	.	TRBV7-9	TRBJ1-2	CASSLQGGTLGYTF	TGTGCCAGCAGCTTACAGGGCGGCACACTTGGCTACACCTTC
.	.	TRBV6-5	TRBJ1-4	CASSGGFANEKLFF	TGTGCCAGCAGCGGGGGATTTGCTAATGAAAAACTGTTTTTT
.	once	TRBV30	TRBJ1-6	CAWGTSYNSPLHF	TGTGCCTGGGGGACATCCTATAATTCACCCCTCCACTTT
.	.	TRBV5-6	TRBJ1-3	CASSLVGRAADTIYF	TGTGCCAGCAGCTTGGTCGGCAGAGCGGCGGACACCATATATTTT
.	.	TRBV7-7	TRBJ2-2	CASSPGNTGELFF	TGTGCCAGCAGCCCGGGAAACACCGGGGAGCTGTTTTTT
.	.	TRBV19	TRBJ1-5	CASSIGVSGGRNQPQHF	TGTGCCAGTAGTATAGGGGTGTCGGGGGGCCGAAATCAGCCCCAGCATTTT
.	.	TRBV6-5	TRBJ1-2	CASSRDKRHGDGYTF	TGTGCCAGCAGTAGGGACAAAAGACACGGAGATGGCTACACCTTC
.	once	TRBV7-9	TRBJ2-7	CASSYRDVAEYEQYF	TGTGCCAGCAGCTATAGGGATGTAGCGGAATACGAGCAGTACTTC